This TCR beta chain was observed in a study of cytomegalovirus exposure and HLA in healthy donors. Points from the study as a whole: Data from an earlier analysis indicated that most TCR beta V segments were productive either about 87% or about 30% of the time. CMV serostatus was the sole immune exposure data available. In vitro assays verified that a few CMV-associated chains recognized CMV antigens specifically.

60 Vbeta and 13 Jbeta primers were used in PCR. The assay was immunoSEQ multiplex PCR, and TCRdb's table has in-frame clones only and misses some. Of about 80,000 clones listed, around 62% were seen once; the top ten hold 4.4%. Germline values: CDR1 GTSNPN, CDR2 SVGIG (reference sequence). Trimming stripped 3 bases from V and 0 bases from J, with 10 bases between. The CDR3 contains 14 residues. On this clone: Its target is not known.

Material: PBMCs. The TCR comes from a male donor in good health and CMV-seropositive. The chain carries TRBV30 and TRBJ2-3; no firm D call. CDR3 nucleotide sequence: TGTGCCTGGAGGCAGCACTATAGCACAGATACGCAGTATTTT. This sequence encodes CAWRQHYSTDTQYF.